This entry describes one T cell receptor beta chain. The data are from a study of Ad26.COV2.S vaccination and SARS-CoV-2 variants. Libraries were prepared by immunoSEQ multiplex PCR; TCRdb keeps only in-frame clonotypes and omits some of them. The table includes hundreds of thousands of clones, 80% to 95% detected once. CDR3 length: 16 amino acids. J was trimmed by 7 bases and V by 4 bases; bases with no gene match: 8. Germline loops: CDR1 SGHNT, CDR2 YYREEE (reference sequence). Treatment meaning: about 20 received Ad26.COV2.S at low or high dose, single or two shots; about 5 received placebo; per-sample allocation not given. Collection of samples fell on day 63 after the first vaccine or placebo injection.

The source material was peripheral blood, sampled in a trial of Ad26.COV2.S vaccine versus placebo. The V call is TRBV5-4, the J call TRBJ2-1, with 13 positions matching TRBD2. This clonotype was obtained from a person aged 18-60 years who received the Ad26.COV2.S COVID-19 vaccine or a placebo. This CDR3 reads CASSPTWTSGSNEQFF. The CDR3 nucleotides are TGTGCCAGCAGCCCGACGTGGACTAGCGGGAGTAATGAGCAGTTCTTC.